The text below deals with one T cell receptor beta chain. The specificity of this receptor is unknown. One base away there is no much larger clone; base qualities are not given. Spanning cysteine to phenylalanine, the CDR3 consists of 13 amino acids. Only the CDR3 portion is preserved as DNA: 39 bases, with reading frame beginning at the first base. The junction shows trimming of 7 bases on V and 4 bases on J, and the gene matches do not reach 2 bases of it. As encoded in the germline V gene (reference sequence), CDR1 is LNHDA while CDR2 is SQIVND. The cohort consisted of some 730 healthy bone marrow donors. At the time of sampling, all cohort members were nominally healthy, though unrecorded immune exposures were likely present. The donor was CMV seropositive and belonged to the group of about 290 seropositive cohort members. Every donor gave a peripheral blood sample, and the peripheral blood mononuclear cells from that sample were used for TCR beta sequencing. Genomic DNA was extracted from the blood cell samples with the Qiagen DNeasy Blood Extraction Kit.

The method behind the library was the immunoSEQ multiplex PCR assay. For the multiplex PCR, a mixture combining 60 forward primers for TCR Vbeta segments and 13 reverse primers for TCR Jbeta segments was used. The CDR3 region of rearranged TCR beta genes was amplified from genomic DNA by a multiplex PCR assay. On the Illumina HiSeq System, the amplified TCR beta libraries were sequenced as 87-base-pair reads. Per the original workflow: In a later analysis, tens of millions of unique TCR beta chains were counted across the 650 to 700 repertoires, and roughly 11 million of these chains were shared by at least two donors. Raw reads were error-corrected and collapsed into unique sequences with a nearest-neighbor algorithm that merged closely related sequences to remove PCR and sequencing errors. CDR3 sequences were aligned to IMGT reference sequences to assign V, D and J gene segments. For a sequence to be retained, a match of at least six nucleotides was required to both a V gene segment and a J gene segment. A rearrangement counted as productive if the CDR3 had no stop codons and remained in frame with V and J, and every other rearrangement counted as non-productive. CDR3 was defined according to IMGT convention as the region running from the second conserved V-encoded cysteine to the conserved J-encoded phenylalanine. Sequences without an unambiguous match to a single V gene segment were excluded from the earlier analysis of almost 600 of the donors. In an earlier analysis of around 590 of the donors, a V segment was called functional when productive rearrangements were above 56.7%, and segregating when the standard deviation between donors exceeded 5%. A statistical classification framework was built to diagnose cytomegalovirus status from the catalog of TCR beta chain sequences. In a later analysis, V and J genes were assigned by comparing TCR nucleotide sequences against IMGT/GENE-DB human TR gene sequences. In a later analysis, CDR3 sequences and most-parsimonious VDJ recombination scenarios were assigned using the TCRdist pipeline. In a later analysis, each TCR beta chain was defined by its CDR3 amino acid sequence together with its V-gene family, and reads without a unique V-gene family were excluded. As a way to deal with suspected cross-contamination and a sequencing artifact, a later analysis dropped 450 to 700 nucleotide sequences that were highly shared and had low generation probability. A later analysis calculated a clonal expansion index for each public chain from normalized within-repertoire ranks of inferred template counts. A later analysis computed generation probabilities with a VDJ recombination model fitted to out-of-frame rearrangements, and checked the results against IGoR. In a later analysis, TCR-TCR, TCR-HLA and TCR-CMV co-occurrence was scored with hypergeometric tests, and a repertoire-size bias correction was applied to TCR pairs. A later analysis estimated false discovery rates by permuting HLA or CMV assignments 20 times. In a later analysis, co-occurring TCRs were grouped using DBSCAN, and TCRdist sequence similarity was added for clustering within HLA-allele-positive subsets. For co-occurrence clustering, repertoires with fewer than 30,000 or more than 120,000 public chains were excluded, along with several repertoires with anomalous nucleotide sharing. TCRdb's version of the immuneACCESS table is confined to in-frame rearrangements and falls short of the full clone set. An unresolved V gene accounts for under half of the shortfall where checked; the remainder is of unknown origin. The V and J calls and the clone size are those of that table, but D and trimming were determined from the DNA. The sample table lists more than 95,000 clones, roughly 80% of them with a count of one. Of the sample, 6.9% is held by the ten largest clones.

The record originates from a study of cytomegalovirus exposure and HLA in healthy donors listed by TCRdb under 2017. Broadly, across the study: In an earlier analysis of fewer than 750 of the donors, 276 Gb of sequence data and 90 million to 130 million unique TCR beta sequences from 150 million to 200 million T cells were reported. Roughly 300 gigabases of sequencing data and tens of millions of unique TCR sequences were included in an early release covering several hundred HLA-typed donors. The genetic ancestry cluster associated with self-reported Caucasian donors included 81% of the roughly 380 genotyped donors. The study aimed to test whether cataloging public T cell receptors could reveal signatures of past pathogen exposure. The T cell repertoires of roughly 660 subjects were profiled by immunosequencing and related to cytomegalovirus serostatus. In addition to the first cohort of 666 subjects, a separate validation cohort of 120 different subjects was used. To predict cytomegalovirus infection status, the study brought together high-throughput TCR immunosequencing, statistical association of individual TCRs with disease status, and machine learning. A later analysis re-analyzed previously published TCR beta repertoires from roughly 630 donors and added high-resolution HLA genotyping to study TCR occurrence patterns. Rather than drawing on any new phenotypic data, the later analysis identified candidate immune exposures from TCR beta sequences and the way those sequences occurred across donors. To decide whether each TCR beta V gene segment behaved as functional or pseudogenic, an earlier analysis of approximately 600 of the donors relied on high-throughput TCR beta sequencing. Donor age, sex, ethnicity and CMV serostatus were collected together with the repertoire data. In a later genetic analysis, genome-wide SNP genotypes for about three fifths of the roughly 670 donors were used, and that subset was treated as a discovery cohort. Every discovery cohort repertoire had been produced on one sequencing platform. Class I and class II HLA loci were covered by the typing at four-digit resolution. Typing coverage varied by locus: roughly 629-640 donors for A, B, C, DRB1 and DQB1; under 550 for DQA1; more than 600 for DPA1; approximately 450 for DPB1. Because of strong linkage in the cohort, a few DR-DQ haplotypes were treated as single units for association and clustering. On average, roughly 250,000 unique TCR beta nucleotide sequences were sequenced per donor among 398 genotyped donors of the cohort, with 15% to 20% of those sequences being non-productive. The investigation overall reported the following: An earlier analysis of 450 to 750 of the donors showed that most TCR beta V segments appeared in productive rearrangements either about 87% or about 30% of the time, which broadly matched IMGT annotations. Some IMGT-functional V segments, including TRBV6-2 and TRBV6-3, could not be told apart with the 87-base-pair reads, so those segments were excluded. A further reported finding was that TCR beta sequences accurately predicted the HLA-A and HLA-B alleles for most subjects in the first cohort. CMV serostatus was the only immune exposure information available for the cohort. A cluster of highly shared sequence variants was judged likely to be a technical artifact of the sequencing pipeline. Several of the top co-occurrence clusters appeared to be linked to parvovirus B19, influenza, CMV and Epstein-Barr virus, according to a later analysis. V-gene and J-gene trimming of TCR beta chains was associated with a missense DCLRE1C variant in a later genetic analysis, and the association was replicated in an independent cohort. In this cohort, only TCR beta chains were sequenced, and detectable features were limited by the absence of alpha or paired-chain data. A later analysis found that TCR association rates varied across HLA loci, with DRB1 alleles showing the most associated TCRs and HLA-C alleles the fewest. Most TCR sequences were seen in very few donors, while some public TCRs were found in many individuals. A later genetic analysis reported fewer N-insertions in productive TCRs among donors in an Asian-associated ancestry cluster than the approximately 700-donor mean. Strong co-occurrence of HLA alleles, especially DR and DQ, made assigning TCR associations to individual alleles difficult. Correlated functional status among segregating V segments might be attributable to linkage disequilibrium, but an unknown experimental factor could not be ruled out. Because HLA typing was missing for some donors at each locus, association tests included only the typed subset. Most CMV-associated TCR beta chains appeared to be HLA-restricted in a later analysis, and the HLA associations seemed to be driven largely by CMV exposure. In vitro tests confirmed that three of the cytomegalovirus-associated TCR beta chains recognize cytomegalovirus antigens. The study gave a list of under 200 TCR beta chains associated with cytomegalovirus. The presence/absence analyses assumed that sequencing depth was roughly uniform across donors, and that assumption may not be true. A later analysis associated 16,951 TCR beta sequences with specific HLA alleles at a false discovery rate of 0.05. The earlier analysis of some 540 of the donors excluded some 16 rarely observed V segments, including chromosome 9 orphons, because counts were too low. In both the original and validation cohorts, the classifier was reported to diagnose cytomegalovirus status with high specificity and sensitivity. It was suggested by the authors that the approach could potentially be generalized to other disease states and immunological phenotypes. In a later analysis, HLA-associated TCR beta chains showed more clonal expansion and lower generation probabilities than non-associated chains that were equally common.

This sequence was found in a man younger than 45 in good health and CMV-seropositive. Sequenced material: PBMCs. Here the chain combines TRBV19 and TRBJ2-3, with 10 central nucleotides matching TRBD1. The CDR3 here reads CASTGQGADTQYF. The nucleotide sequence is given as TGTGCCAGTACCGGACAGGGGGCAGATACGCAGTATTTT.